This is a list of T cell receptor beta chains from one sample in a study of CD8+ T cells in alopecia areata. Sequencing was performed with immunoSEQ multiplex PCR; in TCRdb, only in-frame clones are kept and a portion is missing. Among roughly 150,000 clones, less than 70% were seen once, and the ten largest hold 15% to 20%. The material sequenced was CD8+ T cells sorted from blood, taken at week 4, from a patient treated with tofacitinib. These receptors all come from a human donor with alopecia areata. The CDR3 runs from the conserved cysteine through the conserved F or W.

TRBJ1-6	TRBV4-2	CASSQEFGTVYSPLHF
TRBJ2-3	TRBV30	CAWGTSETDTQYF
TRBJ2-3	TRBV2	CARQGATDTQYF
TRBJ2-7	TRBV10-3	CAISEMERYYEQYF
TRBJ2-1	TRBV11-2	CASMRNNEQFF
TRBJ2-7	TRBV27	CASVGGTSGSYEQYF
TRBJ1-1	TRBV6-5	CASSHNTEAFF
TRBJ2-1	TRBV4-2	CASSQGLAGVNEQFF
TRBJ2-7	TRBV6-5	CASSPGQGTYEQYF
TRBJ2-7	TRBV29-1	CSVRWNGAEQYF
TRBJ1-1	TRBV29-1	CSVETLGAFF
TRBJ2-3	TRBV13	CASSLASADTQYF
TRBJ2-7	TRBV6-5	CASTLDRGGEQYF
TRBJ2-7	TRBV5-1	CASSLDPTGYEQYF
TRBJ1-6	TRBV10-2	CASSEGNGRSPLHF
TRBJ2-5	TRBV11-2	CASSFTHPETQYF
TRBJ1-4	TRBV30	CAWSVLAGGEKLFF
TRBJ2-5	TRBV6-5	CASSPETPKETQYF
TRBJ2-4	TRBV2	CASIRLPGEAKNIQYF
TRBJ2-7	TRBV14	CASSQGQSYSYEQYF
TRBJ2-1	TRBV7-9	CASSSGQDTHNEQFF
TRBJ2-7	TRBV4-3	CASSRSDREGEQYF
TRBJ1-1	TRBV6-5	CASSYSSHTEAFF
TRBJ2-2	TRBV27	CASSLDEGRRTGELFF
TRBJ1-2	TRBV4-1	CASSPTSIYGYTF
TRBJ1-2	TRBV29-1	CSVVGEGNTGGFPYGYTF
TRBJ1-1	TRBV9	CASSVGAGTEAFF
TRBJ2-1	TRBV5-6	CASSYFQGFNEQFF
TRBJ2-5	TRBV5-1	CASSLSRGEETQYF
TRBJ2-3	TRBV30	CAWVAGGSTDTQYF
TRBJ2-1	TRBV10-3	CAIRDDSANEQFF
TRBJ2-7	TRBV27	CASSGVGEQYF
TRBJ1-2	TRBV27	CASSPTSNYGYTF
TRBJ1-1	TRBV7-9	CASSKRVNTEAFF
TRBJ1-5	TRBV2	CASNFRDQPQHF
TRBJ2-1	TRBV29-1	CSVERLAGGDEQFF
TRBJ1-1	TRBV7-9	CASSFLRTGHTEAFF
TRBJ1-5	TRBV30	CAWSSDRGGQPQHF
TRBJ2-7	TRBV7-9	CASSTGAVTYEQYF
TRBJ2-3	TRBV29-1	CSVETGGSSTDTQYF
TRBJ1-5	TRBV7-2	CASSDEGQGYQPQHF
TRBJ2-7	TRBV30	CAWSDAGSGEQYF